The following is a T cell receptor beta chain sequence with its context. The antigen is undetermined. Per sample, about 10^5 TCR templates underwent assay. Profiling relied on immunoSEQ multiplex PCR, and the TCRdb table lists in-frame clones only, not all of them. The repertoire holds about 91,000 clones, with over 85% as singletons. The CDR3 is made up of 16 amino acids. V lost 0 bases to trimming and J lost 1 base; unmatched junction nucleotides: 3. Germline CDR1 reads SGHDT; CDR2 reads YYEEEE. The entry originates in a study of siplizumab effects on memory and regulatory T cells. Findings of the study overall: There appeared to be greater diversity in naive T cells than in memory cells, and naive T cells seemed major contributors to the alloresponse. Where siplizumab was present, mappable alloreactive CD4+ clones averaged around 70% Treg-derived, compared with approximately 29% in controls. Proliferating siplizumab-cultured Tregs lacked confirmed suppressive function.

This clonotype was sampled from a human donor in good health. The material sequenced was CD8+ T cells sorted from blood. The chain employs TRBV5-6 and TRBJ2-3; 9 bases match TRBD2. CDR3 protein: CASSLAQRGGTDTQYF. The CDR3 DNA reads TGTGCCAGCAGCTTGGCCCAGCGGGGGGGCACAGATACGCAGTATTTT.